These 17 T cell receptor beta chains share one sample of origin, sequenced in a study of blood T cell repertoires in COVID-19. Using immunoSEQ multiplex PCR, the repertoire was profiled, and TCRdb retains in-frame clones only, with some absent. The sample holds 250,000 to 300,000 clones; 88% are singletons and the top ten take about 11%. The sequenced sample consisted of peripheral blood. These receptors all stem from a woman aged 25 to 39 with COVID-19, enrolled during active disease.

This chain links TRBV7-2 with TRBJ2-3; D is possibly TRBD1 (5 bases). The CDR3 is 14 amino acids. V was cut by 6 bases and J by 3 bases, with 13 bases left in between. Germline V lookup: CDR1 SGHTA, CDR2 FQGNSA. The CDR3 loop is CASSLLGATDTQYF. The CDR3, as DNA: TGTGCCAGCAGTCTTCTTGGGGCTACAGATACGCAGTATTTT.

V and J are TRBV5-1 and TRBJ2-7; unclear D gene. Germline V lookup: CDR1 SGHRS, CDR2 YFSETQ. The CDR3 runs 13 residues. Trimming removed 2 bases at V and 2 bases at J, with 8 bases between. CDR3 nucleotide sequence: TGCGCCAGCAGCTTAGAACAGCCCTACGAGCAGTACTTC. Translated: CASSLEQPYEQYF.

This sequence joins TRBV7-2 and TRBJ1-2, with D tentatively TRBD1 (5 bases). The CDR3 covers 15 residues. Trimming left V 1 base short and J 5 bases short, with 14 bases between. The germline CDR1 and CDR2 sequences are SGHTA and FQGNSA. The CDR3 spells CASSLDPGHGYGYTF. DNA for the CDR3: TGTGCCAGCAGCTTAGACCCAGGGCATGGGTATGGCTACACCTTC.

The chain employs TRBV2 and TRBJ1-2; a weak D match, TRBD1 (6 bases). Germline lookup yields CDR1 SNHLY and CDR2 FYNNEI. V gave up 6 bases and J gave up 6 bases, with 14 bases separating them. The CDR3 has 13 amino acids. CDR3 DNA: TGTGCCAGCAGACCCCGGGGGGCCCATGGCTACACCTTC. Encoded protein: CASRPRGAHGYTF.

The genes are TRBV5-1 and TRBJ2-7, with TRBD2 matching over 10 bases. CDR3 length: 13 amino acids. V trimming: 8 bases; J trimming: 4 bases; junction bases outside the gene matches: 6. Germline CDR1 and CDR2: SGHRS and YFSETQ. This chain's CDR3 is CASSSGSVYEQYF. CDR3 DNA sequence: TGCGCCAGTTCTAGCGGGAGTGTGTACGAGCAGTACTTC.

This sequence joins TRBV6-1 and TRBJ1-5; the match to TRBD1 covers 7 bases. V trimming: 4 bases; J trimming: 2 bases; junction bases outside the gene matches: 8. The CDR3 consists of 16 residues. Germline V CDR1 and CDR2: MNHNS, SASEGT. The CDR3 region is CASSGRQGLGNQPQHF. The CDR3 nucleotides are TGTGCCAGCAGTGGTAGACAGGGTCTGGGCAATCAGCCCCAGCATTTT.

V is TRBV10-3 and J is TRBJ2-1, with 10 bases identical to TRBD2. The J segment lost 0 bases and the V segment lost 4 bases, leaving 12 bases of the junction unmatched. The CDR3 length is 19 residues. The V gene's germline CDR1 is ENHRY and CDR2 SYGVKD. The CDR3 nucleotides are TGTGCCATCAGTGGAGTCCGGACTAGCGGATTGAGCTCCTACAATGAGCAGTTCTTC. It encodes CAISGVRTSGLSSYNEQFF.

The chain links TRBV6-5 to TRBJ2-7, with 9 bases that match TRBD1. Germline trimming cut 6 bases from V and 6 bases from J; bases unmatched to any gene: 12. Germline CDR1 is MNHEY and CDR2 is SVGAGI. The length of the CDR3 is 15 residues. The CDR3 loop reads CASRSGDRALTEQYF. CDR3 nucleotide sequence: TGTGCCAGCAGGAGTGGGGACAGGGCTTTAACCGAGCAGTACTTC.

V gene TRBV29-1 combines with J gene TRBJ2-5; TRBD2 matches 14 bases. With V trimmed by 6 bases and J by 5 bases, 2 bases remained unmatched. Germline CDR1 is SQVTM and CDR2 is ANQGSEA. The CDR3 has 13 residues. CDR3 region: CSVGLAGGETQYF. CDR3 DNA sequence: TGCAGCGTCGGACTAGCGGGAGGTGAGACCCAGTACTTC.

This clone has only one observation. The chain employs TRBV5-4 and TRBJ1-1; no clear D. The CDR3 is 15 residues long. Germline CDR1 and CDR2: SGHNT and YYREEE (reference sequence). V lost 4 bases and J lost 1, with 14 bases in between. The CDR3 nucleotides read TGTGCCAGCAGCCCCCCCGGGAGGGAGAACACTGAAGCTTTCTTT. This gives the protein CASSPPGRENTEAFF.

CDR3 amino acids: CASSIWLSTGRRVRGYTF. In DNA form, the CDR3 reads TGTGCCAGTAGTATTTGGCTCAGCACAGGGAGACGGGTACGCGGCTACACCTTC. The rearrangement joins TRBV19 to TRBJ1-2; tentative D call: TRBD1 (6 bases). V was trimmed by 3 bases and J by 8 bases, leaving 28 bases between them. This CDR3 spans 18 amino acids. Per the germline V gene, CDR1 is LNHDA and CDR2 is SQIVND (reference sequence). Variable domain in full (rest from reference TRBV19 and TRBJ1-2): DGGITQSPKYLFRKEGQNVTLSCEQNLNHDAMYWYRQDPGQGLRLIYYSQIVNDFQKGDIAEGYSVSREKKESFPLTVTSAQKNPTAFYLCASSIWLSTGRRVRGYTFGSGTRLTVV.

This chain links TRBV25-1 with TRBJ2-4; weak D call: TRBD1 (6 bases). The CDR3 is 17 amino acids. The V gene lost 3 bases and the J gene lost 2 bases, with 17 bases spanning the gap. CDR1 MGHDK and CDR2 SYGVNS come from the germline V gene. The chain's CDR3 is CASSDLRDTGSKNIQYF. CDR3 in DNA: TGTGCCAGCAGTGACCTTAGGGACACCGGTTCCAAAAACATTCAGTACTTC.

This clone has only a few counts. The sample has other DNA sequences that encode this CDR3 too. This chain connects TRBV19 to TRBJ2-7; possible D gene TRBD1, 7 bases. V was shortened by 3 bases and J by 6 bases, with 12 bases between the two germline ends. This CDR3 comprises 13 residues. Germline lookup yields CDR1 LNHDA and CDR2 SQIVND (reference sequence). The CDR3 DNA reads as TGTGCCAGTAGTATCGGGACAGCGGGCGAGCAGTACTTC. Translation gives CASSIGTAGEQYF.

The rearrangement joins TRBV2 to TRBJ1-2; 7 bases line up with TRBD1. The CDR3 has 13 amino acids. V lost 7 bases, J lost 6 bases, and 8 bases stayed unmatched. Germline CDR1 reads SNHLY; CDR2 reads FYNNEI. The DNA for the CDR3 is TGTGCCAGCACATACACAGGGGCCCATGGCTACACCTTC. It yields the protein CASTYTGAHGYTF.

The chain employs TRBV5-6 and TRBJ2-1; maybe TRBD2 (5 bases). The V gene lost 1 base and the J gene lost 5 bases, with 10 bases spanning the gap. The CDR3 has 14 amino acids. Per germline, CDR1 SGHDT and CDR2 YYEEEE. The CDR3 reads CASSLRTLHNEQFF. CDR3 sequence (DNA): TGTGCCAGCAGCTTGCGGACTCTCCACAATGAGCAGTTCTTC.

The V and J genes are TRBV30 and TRBJ1-3; 10 bases agree with TRBD1. The CDR3 is 15 residues long. Germline-derived CDR1 and CDR2 are GTSNPN and SVGIG (reference sequence). V trimming: 3 bases; J trimming: 3 bases; junction bases outside the gene matches: 5. The chain's CDR3 is CAWSDGDRGGNTIYF. The CDR3 bases are TGTGCCTGGAGCGACGGGGACAGGGGTGGAAACACCATATATTTT. The full variable domain, rest sourced from reference TRBV30 and TRBJ1-3, is SQTIHQWPATLVQPVGSPLSLECTVEGTSNPNLYWYRQAAGRGLQLLFYSVGIGQISSEVPQNLSASRPQDRQFILSSKKLLLSDSGFYLCAWSDGDRGGNTIYFGEGSWLTVV.

The rearrangement links TRBV6-6 to TRBJ2-7, with 9 bases aligning to TRBD2. Germline lookup yields CDR1 MNHNY and CDR2 SVGAGI (reference sequence). The V gene end was trimmed by 6 bases and the J gene end by 5 bases; junction bases not matched to a gene: 11. The CDR3 spans 15 residues. The CDR3 bases are TGTGCCAGCAGCCCAGGGAGTAGCGGGAGCCACGAGCAGTACTTC. Its protein product is CASSPGSSGSHEQYF.